This is a list of T cell receptor beta chains from one sample in a study of T cells in Graves' hyperthyroidism and ophthalmopathy. TCRdb reanalysed the multiplex PCR reads using MiXCR and keeps one entry per CDR3 protein. The table has roughly 550,000 distinct CDR3 sequences, approximately 16% seen once. Sequenced: blood. The receptors were gathered from a woman aged 25-40 years with Graves' ophthalmopathy. The CDR3 runs from the conserved cysteine through the conserved F or W. The D gene is left open where the match is weak. Size is stated for part of the rows, as once, few or many counts, or as a class when the clone is expanded.

clone size: many; D gene: TRBD2; J gene: TRBJ2-1; V gene: TRBV6-1; CDR3 protein: CASAETSGKWYEQFF; CDR3 DNA: TGTGCCAGCGCAGAGACTAGCGGGAAATGGTATGAGCAGTTCTTC
clone size: .; D gene: .; J gene: TRBJ2-5; V gene: TRBV6-5; CDR3 protein: CASGYFGGGETQYF; CDR3 DNA: TGTGCCAGCGGTTACTTTGGGGGCGGGGAGACCCAGTACTTC
clone size: .; D gene: .; J gene: TRBJ2-2; V gene: TRBV7-8; CDR3 protein: CASSLILAPGELFF; CDR3 DNA: TGTGCCAGCAGCTTAATCTTAGCCCCCGGGGAGCTGTTTTTT
clone size: .; D gene: TRBD2; J gene: TRBJ2-1; V gene: TRBV15; CDR3 protein: CATGRVSGRGNEQFF; CDR3 DNA: TGTGCCACCGGCAGAGTTAGCGGGCGTGGGAATGAGCAGTTCTTC
clone size: many; D gene: TRBD2; J gene: TRBJ2-2; V gene: TRBV20-1; CDR3 protein: CSALGLSNTGELFF; CDR3 DNA: TGCAGTGCCCTGGGACTATCGAACACCGGGGAGCTGTTTTTT
clone size: few; D gene: .; J gene: TRBJ2-7; V gene: TRBV5-6; CDR3 protein: CASSLVGIGEQYF; CDR3 DNA: TGTGCCAGCAGCTTGGTGGGGATTGGGGAGCAGTACTTC
clone size: .; D gene: TRBD2; J gene: TRBJ2-1; V gene: TRBV27; CDR3 protein: CASKSWEGRGNEQFF; CDR3 DNA: TGTGCCAGTAAGTCGTGGGAGGGCCGTGGAAATGAGCAGTTCTTC
clone size: many; D gene: TRBD1; J gene: TRBJ1-4; V gene: TRBV28; CDR3 protein: CASRHRGEKLFF; CDR3 DNA: TGTGCCAGCAGGCACAGGGGTGAAAAACTGTTTTTT
clone size: many; D gene: .; J gene: TRBJ2-5; V gene: TRBV7-8; CDR3 protein: CASSLEGFGGIGYQETQYF; CDR3 DNA: TGTGCCAGCAGCTTAGAGGGGTTCGGGGGCATAGGGTACCAAGAGACCCAGTACTTC
clone size: many; D gene: .; J gene: TRBJ1-1; V gene: TRBV5-1; CDR3 protein: CASSLGTLNTEAFF; CDR3 DNA: TGCGCCAGCAGCTTGGGTACTTTGAACACTGAAGCTTTCTTT
clone size: few; D gene: .; J gene: TRBJ2-3; V gene: TRBV5-1; CDR3 protein: CASSLGAAGGDTQYF; CDR3 DNA: TGCGCCAGCAGCTTGGGGGCAGCGGGTGGTGATACGCAGTATTTT
clone size: many; D gene: TRBD2; J gene: TRBJ2-3; V gene: TRBV5-1; CDR3 protein: CASSRGTSVFPDTQYF; CDR3 DNA: TGCGCCAGCAGCCGAGGGACTAGTGTTTTTCCAGATACGCAGTATTTT
clone size: .; D gene: .; J gene: TRBJ2-5; V gene: TRBV28; CDR3 protein: CLSSLGEKGETQYF; CDR3 DNA: TGTCTCAGCAGTTTAGGGGAAAAGGGGGAGACCCAGTACTTC
clone size: few; D gene: .; J gene: TRBJ2-1; V gene: TRBV10-1; CDR3 protein: CASSDPFGEQFF; CDR3 DNA: TGCGCCAGCAGTGACCCTTTTGGTGAGCAGTTCTTC
clone size: .; D gene: TRBD2; J gene: TRBJ2-3; V gene: TRBV2; CDR3 protein: CASSWSGKTDTQYF; CDR3 DNA: TGTGCCAGCAGTTGGAGCGGGAAAACAGATACGCAGTATTTT
clone size: many; D gene: .; J gene: TRBJ1-2; V gene: TRBV30; CDR3 protein: CAWKGQLNYGYTF; CDR3 DNA: TGTGCCTGGAAGGGACAACTTAACTATGGCTACACCTTC
clone size: many; D gene: .; J gene: TRBJ2-1; V gene: TRBV7-2; CDR3 protein: CASSLRWLSYNEQFF; CDR3 DNA: TGTGCCAGCAGCTTAAGGTGGTTATCCTACAATGAGCAGTTCTTC
clone size: .; D gene: .; J gene: TRBJ2-7; V gene: TRBV12-3/TRBV12-4; CDR3 protein: CASSLRLPGSYEQYF; CDR3 DNA: TGTGCCAGCAGTTTACGGCTCCCGGGGTCCTACGAGCAGTACTTC
clone size: .; D gene: TRBD2; J gene: TRBJ2-3; V gene: TRBV12-3/TRBV12-4; CDR3 protein: CASSLGTSGNTDTQYF; CDR3 DNA: TGTGCCAGCAGCCTCGGGACTAGCGGGAACACAGATACGCAGTATTTT
clone size: .; D gene: TRBD1; J gene: TRBJ1-2; V gene: TRBV4-3; CDR3 protein: CASSQALGQGYGYTF; CDR3 DNA: TGCGCCAGCAGCCAAGCACTCGGACAGGGCTATGGCTACACCTTC
clone size: .; D gene: .; J gene: TRBJ2-5; V gene: TRBV28; CDR3 protein: CASSEGGQIQETQYF; CDR3 DNA: TGTGCCAGCAGTGAGGGGGGGCAGATACAAGAGACCCAGTACTTC
clone size: many; D gene: .; J gene: TRBJ1-5; V gene: TRBV20-1; CDR3 protein: CSAVDQENQPQHF; CDR3 DNA: TGCAGTGCGGTGGACCAGGAAAATCAGCCCCAGCATTTT
clone size: many; D gene: .; J gene: TRBJ1-2; V gene: TRBV2; CDR3 protein: CASSEVRNAGYTF; CDR3 DNA: TGTGCCAGCAGTGAAGTTCGGAACGCTGGCTACACCTTC
clone size: many; D gene: .; J gene: TRBJ2-3; V gene: TRBV12-3/TRBV12-4; CDR3 protein: CASSPRPLRATDTQYF; CDR3 DNA: TGTGCCAGCAGCCCAAGGCCACTGCGGGCCACAGATACGCAGTATTTT
clone size: many; D gene: .; J gene: TRBJ2-1; V gene: TRBV10-3; CDR3 protein: CAISGDPGERSSYNEQFF; CDR3 DNA: TGTGCCATCAGTGGGGACCCGGGGGAGAGAAGCTCCTACAATGAGCAGTTCTTC
clone size: many; D gene: .; J gene: TRBJ2-7; V gene: TRBV28; CDR3 protein: CASSLVSSPYEQYF; CDR3 DNA: TGTGCCAGCAGTTTGGTCTCCTCACCCTACGAGCAGTACTTC
clone size: .; D gene: .; J gene: TRBJ1-2; V gene: TRBV6-1; CDR3 protein: CASSPAGTNYGYTF; CDR3 DNA: TGTGCCAGCAGTCCCGCGGGGACCAACTATGGCTACACCTTC
clone size: .; D gene: .; J gene: TRBJ2-1; V gene: TRBV4-1; CDR3 protein: CASSQDSGLYNEQFF; CDR3 DNA: TGCGCCAGCAGCCAAGATAGTGGCCTTTACAATGAGCAGTTCTTC
clone size: .; D gene: TRBD1; J gene: TRBJ1-6; V gene: TRBV7-9; CDR3 protein: CASRPTGDSSPLHF; CDR3 DNA: TGTGCCAGCAGACCCACAGGGGACAGTTCACCCCTCCACTTT
clone size: many; D gene: TRBD2; J gene: TRBJ2-3; V gene: TRBV28; CDR3 protein: CASSFWTSGRVGTDTQYF; CDR3 DNA: TGTGCCAGCAGTTTTTGGACTAGCGGGAGAGTGGGCACAGATACGCAGTATTTT
clone size: many; D gene: .; J gene: TRBJ1-1; V gene: TRBV20-1; CDR3 protein: CSARVGGPDTEAFF; CDR3 DNA: TGCAGTGCTAGAGTTGGGGGTCCGGACACTGAAGCTTTCTTT
clone size: many; D gene: .; J gene: TRBJ2-7; V gene: TRBV28; CDR3 protein: CASTISTGIGNYEQYF; CDR3 DNA: TGTGCCAGCACTATAAGTACAGGGATTGGGAACTACGAGCAGTACTTC
clone size: .; D gene: .; J gene: TRBJ2-7; V gene: TRBV4-3; CDR3 protein: CASSQERGHEQYF; CDR3 DNA: TGCGCCAGCAGCCAAGAACGGGGCCACGAGCAGTACTTC
clone size: few; D gene: .; J gene: TRBJ2-3; V gene: TRBV20-1; CDR3 protein: CSARIAPDTQYF; CDR3 DNA: TGCAGTGCTAGAATAGCTCCAGATACGCAGTATTTT
clone size: many; D gene: .; J gene: TRBJ2-7; V gene: TRBV30; CDR3 protein: CAWSFIGTYEQYF; CDR3 DNA: TGTGCCTGGAGTTTTATCGGGACCTACGAGCAGTACTTC
clone size: few; D gene: TRBD2; J gene: TRBJ2-3; V gene: TRBV7-9; CDR3 protein: CASTLAGILTDTQYF; CDR3 DNA: TGTGCCAGCACTTTAGCGGGGATTCTCACAGATACGCAGTATTTT
clone size: many; D gene: .; J gene: TRBJ1-2; V gene: TRBV12-3/TRBV12-4; CDR3 protein: CASSLSTASNYGYTF; CDR3 DNA: TGTGCCAGCAGTTTATCGACAGCCTCTAACTATGGCTACACCTTC
clone size: .; D gene: .; J gene: TRBJ2-1; V gene: TRBV4-1; CDR3 protein: CASRTTSLGLYNEQFF; CDR3 DNA: TGCGCCAGCAGGACCACCTCGCTGGGCCTCTACAATGAGCAGTTCTTC